This TCR beta chain was sequenced in a study of blood T cell repertoires in COVID-19. Study overall: The United States, Italy and Spain provided the acute and convalescent COVID-19 samples. T cells, B-cell-depleted T cells, or PBMCs supplied cDNA or gDNA.

CDR3 size: 16 residues. V gave up 1 base and J gave up 2 bases, with 13 bases separating them. CDR1 and CDR2 (germline): SGHDT, YYEEEE. As handled by the study authors: Using reference gene primer amplification, nucleated cell counts were estimated. Some clones are missing from TCRdb's copy, which holds only in-frame ones; the method was immunoSEQ multiplex PCR. Clone size and V and J calls were adopted from that table, with D and trimming inferred from the DNA. The sample includes around 180,000 clones, more than 70% of them seen just once. This sequence joins TRBV5-6 and TRBJ1-3; D is undetermined. The sequenced sample was peripheral blood. This clonotype originated in a man aged 35 to 55 with active or convalescent COVID-19. The CDR3 loop reads CASSLFMRGTGNTIYF. CDR3 nucleotides: TGTGCCAGCAGCTTGTTCATGCGGGGAACTGGAAACACCATATATTTT.